Below, 28 T cell receptor beta chains from the same sample are listed, as sequenced in a study of blood T cells in healthy people across ages. A second PCR, run for roughly 7 to 12 cycles, used a sample-barcoded 5' primer plus a J-beta primer mix. From the 5' RACE reads, TCRdb called clonotypes with MiXCR, one entry per CDR3 protein. The table records 700,000 to 900,000 distinct CDR3 sequences, 40% to 65% of them present only once. Sample: blood. The receptors come from a man aged 80 or over in good health.

The chain carries TRBV5-1 and TRBJ2-4; 7 positions agree with TRBD1. With V trimmed by 2 bases and J by 13 bases, 15 bases remained unmatched. This CDR3 is 15 amino acids long. Germline-derived CDR1 and CDR2 are SGHRS and YFSETQ. The CDR3 is CASSFPGQTLREQYF. The CDR3 DNA sequence: TGCGCCAGCAGCTTCCCGGGACAGACCCTACGAGAACAGTACTTC.

V gene TRBV2 combines with J gene TRBJ1-4, with a weak D call TRBD1 (5 bases). Germline V gene lookup returns CDR1 SNHLY and CDR2 FYNNEI. The CDR3 has 15 residues. Deletions cut 2 bases from V and 5 bases from J, with 12 bases between. CDR3 loop: CASSELGRANEKLFF. DNA for the CDR3: TGTGCCAGCAGTGAATTGGGACGGGCGAATGAAAAACTGTTTTTT.

Only a few counts were recorded for this clonotype. The chain recombines TRBV7-3 with TRBJ2-1, with 10 bases aligning to TRBD1. With the DNA end fitting TRBJ2-7 better, the J assignment may be wrong. The CDR3 is 14 residues long. Germline-derived CDR1 and CDR2 are SGHTA and FQGTGA. CDR3 in DNA: TGTGCCAGCAGCTCCGGGACAGGGGTCAATGAGCAGTACTTC. This codes for CASSSGTGVNEQYF.

With regard to this clonotype: A junction end diverges from the germline sequence, so it may reflect a read error. V usage is TRBV20-1 and J usage is TRBJ2-1, with 9 bases matching TRBD2. Germline V gene lookup returns CDR1 DFQATT and CDR2 SNEGSKA (reference sequence). The CDR3 runs to 16 residues. CDR3 in DNA: TGCAGTGCTAGAGTAAGACTAGCGGCCTCCTGCAATGAGCAGTTCTTC. It specifies CSARVRLAASCNEQFF.

The chain uses TRBV10-3 and TRBJ1-2; 8 bases agree with TRBD1. The CDR3 sequence is 13 residues long. Unmatched junction bases numbered 3, after V lost 5 bases and J lost 4 bases. Germline assignment: CDR1 ENHRY and CDR2 SYGVKD. Written as DNA, the CDR3 is TGTGCCATCAGTCCGGACAGGGCCTATGGCTACACCTTC. Its protein is CAISPDRAYGYTF.

This clonotype was detected only a few times. This chain connects TRBV20-1 to TRBJ2-5, with 10 bases lining up with TRBD1. V was pared by 6 bases and J by 7 bases, with 5 bases of the junction left unmatched. This CDR3 comprises 12 residues. From germline, CDR1 is DFQATT and CDR2 SNEGSKA (reference sequence). CDR3 in amino acids: CSADRDRGTQYF. CDR3 nucleotide sequence: TGCAGTGCCGACCGGGACAGGGGGACCCAGTACTTC.

This clonotype was seen ten or more times. The V gene is TRBV29-1, the J gene TRBJ2-1; 9 positions match TRBD2. The length of the CDR3 is 15 residues. The V gene's germline CDR1 is SQVTM and CDR2 ANQGSEA. With 2 bases clipped from V and 7 bases from J, the junction kept 9 bases outside the gene matches. CDR3: CSVEPGLAFQNEQFF. The CDR3 DNA follows: TGCAGCGTTGAACCGGGACTAGCATTTCAGAATGAGCAGTTCTTC.

For this clonotype: At one end, the junction sequence differs from germline, possibly due to a read error. V and J are TRBV4-2 and TRBJ2-5, with D maybe TRBD2 (6 bases). Germline CDR1 is LGHNA and CDR2 is YNFKEQ. The CDR3 spans 16 residues. CDR3 coding DNA: TGTGCCAGTAGCCAAGAGTCTAGCGCCCTCGGGGGGACCCAGTACTTC. Its translation is CASSQESSALGGTQYF.

There are a few counts of this clonotype. V and J are TRBV6-6 and TRBJ2-5; 9 nucleotides match TRBD1. The V gene's germline CDR1 is MNHNY and CDR2 SVGAGI (reference sequence). Trimming cost V 4 bases and J 3 bases; bases outside gene matches: 12. This CDR3 has 17 residues. The CDR3 nucleotides are TGTGCCAGCAGTTCCCCCCTGGGACAGGGAAGAGAAGAGACCCAGTACTTC. Translating gives CASSSPLGQGREETQYF.

A few counts support this clonotype. The chain links TRBV20-1 to TRBJ2-2, with TRBD2 identical over 8 bases. Germline lookup yields CDR1 DFQATT and CDR2 SNEGSKA (reference sequence). The CDR3 loop spans 14 amino acids. The V and J ends lost 5 bases and 4 bases, in that order; junction bases with no gene match: 6. In DNA, the CDR3 is TGCAGTGCTCTTAGCGGGATCCGCACCGGGGAGCTGTTTTTT. This translates into CSALSGIRTGELFF.

The rearrangement links TRBV30 to TRBJ2-1; TRBD1 or TRBD2 may be the D gene (5 bases each). The CDR3 is made up of 12 amino acids. V was trimmed by 3 bases and J by 5 bases, leaving 8 bases between them. Germline V CDR1 and CDR2: GTSNPN, SVGIG (reference sequence). The CDR3 nucleotides read TGTGCCTGGAGCGTGGGGGACAATGAGCAGTTCTTC. Translated: CAWSVGDNEQFF.

The gene calls are TRBV12-3 or TRBV12-4 and TRBJ2-5, with 10 bases that match TRBD2. The end of the DNA aligns better with TRBJ2-7, so the J call may be wrong. The length of the CDR3 is 15 residues. This CDR3 reads CASSLLAGVVYEQYF. The CDR3 DNA reads as TGTGCCAGCAGTTTACTAGCGGGAGTGGTGTACGAGCAGTACTTC.

The chain couples TRBV18 to TRBJ2-1; D call uncertain. Trimming pared 2 bases from V and 4 bases from J, leaving 12 bases between. Germline CDR1 KGHSH, CDR2 LQKENI. This CDR3 is built from 15 residues. CDR3 region: CASSPKAVEYNEQFF. The CDR3 DNA sequence: TGTGCCAGCTCACCAAAGGCGGTGGAGTACAATGAGCAGTTCTTC.

This clonotype was seen just once. The rearrangement joins TRBV5-1 to TRBJ2-2, with 13 bases that match TRBD2. The length of the CDR3 is 16 residues. With 4 bases clipped from V and 4 bases from J, the junction kept 4 bases outside the gene matches. From germline, CDR1 is SGHRS and CDR2 YFSETQ. This CDR3 reads CASSDGLAGVTGELFF. As DNA, the CDR3 is TGCGCCAGCAGCGATGGACTAGCGGGAGTCACCGGGGAGCTGTTTTTT.

The gene calls are TRBV3-1 and TRBJ2-1; D gene uncertain. The CDR3 covers 16 residues. V was clipped by 4 bases and J by 8 bases, with 21 bases between them. Germline CDR1 is LGHDT and CDR2 is YNNKEL (reference sequence). The CDR3 region is CASSPLRQAVGDEQFF. The CDR3, as DNA: TGTGCCAGCAGCCCGCTCAGGCAGGCTGTAGGCGATGAGCAGTTCTTC.

V usage is TRBV5-1 and J usage is TRBJ2-7, with 11 bases lining up with TRBD2. Germline-derived CDR1 and CDR2 are SGHRS and YFSETQ. CDR3 length: 16 amino acids. V lost 1 base and J lost 7; bases outside the gene matches: 10. DNA of the CDR3: TGCGCCAGCAGCTTGACGCTAGCGGGAGGAACGAGGGAGCAGTACTTC. Its translation is CASSLTLAGGTREQYF.

This chain joins TRBV20-1 and TRBJ1-2, with D possibly being TRBD1 (5 bases). V lost 6 bases, J lost 6 bases, and 17 bases lay in between. Germline lookup yields CDR1 DFQATT and CDR2 SNEGSKA (reference sequence). The CDR3 sequence is 13 residues long. CDR3: CSATRDPQDGYTF. CDR3 coding DNA: TGCAGTGCAACCCGGGACCCCCAGGATGGCTACACCTTC.

The V and J genes are TRBV10-3 and TRBJ2-7; D not resolved. V lost 4 bases, J lost 5 bases, and 12 bases lay in between. Germline-derived CDR1 and CDR2 are ENHRY and SYGVKD. This CDR3 is 13 amino acids long. CDR3 protein: CAISGTPFDEQYF. DNA for the CDR3: TGTGCCATCAGTGGGACCCCCTTTGACGAGCAGTACTTC.

The genes are TRBV9 and TRBJ2-7; 9 bases agree with TRBD1. The CDR3 has 14 residues. The V gene end was trimmed by 0 bases and the J gene end by 6 bases; junction bases not matched to a gene: 4. Germline values: CDR1 SGDLS, CDR2 YYNGEE. CDR3 protein: CASSVGDRVSEQYF. The CDR3 region has the DNA TGTGCCAGCAGCGTAGGGGACAGGGTCTCCGAGCAGTACTTC.

The chain carries TRBV5-1 and TRBJ2-5; D remains unclear. V lost 1 base and J lost 2, with 15 bases in between. Germline CDR1 SGHRS, CDR2 YFSETQ. The CDR3 length is 16 residues. The chain's CDR3 is CASSLFQATPQETQYF. CDR3 bases: TGCGCCAGCAGCTTGTTTCAGGCGACTCCTCAAGAGACCCAGTACTTC.

The V gene is TRBV6-5, the J gene TRBJ2-5, with 13 bases identical to TRBD2. Trimming removed 4 bases from V and 0 bases from J; junction bases left unmatched: 8. The CDR3 totals 18 residues. CDR1 MNHEY and CDR2 SVGAGI come from the germline V gene. CDR3 in amino acids: CASSSGLAGASHQETQYF. CDR3 nucleotides: TGTGCCAGCAGTTCCGGACTAGCGGGAGCCTCGCACCAAGAGACCCAGTACTTC.

The chain recombines TRBV18 with TRBJ2-4, with 11 bases lining up with TRBD1. Unmatched junction bases numbered 4, after V lost 3 bases and J lost 0 bases. Germline CDR1 is KGHSH and CDR2 is LQKENI. The CDR3 has 17 amino acids. The CDR3 loop reads CASSPGQGVLAKNIQYF. For the CDR3, the DNA is TGTGCCAGCTCACCGGGACAGGGGGTTTTAGCCAAAAACATTCAGTACTTC.

This chain links TRBV7-9 with TRBJ2-2; D gene uncertain. The V end lost 2 bases, the J end lost 3 bases, and 10 bases lay between the germline ends. This CDR3 is built from 15 residues. Germline assignment: CDR1 SEHNR and CDR2 FQNEAQ (reference sequence). This CDR3 reads CASSLNQWDTGELFF. The DNA for the CDR3 is TGTGCCAGCAGCTTAAACCAGTGGGACACCGGGGAGCTGTTTTTT.

This clonotype was seen a single time. This sequence joins TRBV5-1 and TRBJ2-6; 7 nucleotides align to TRBD1. The CDR3 sequence is 18 residues long. The V gene's germline CDR1 is SGHRS and CDR2 YFSETQ. V trimming: 4 bases; J trimming: 0 bases; junction bases outside the gene matches: 10. CDR3: CASSTPGQTISGANVLTF. Written as DNA, the CDR3 is TGCGCCAGCAGCACCCCGGGACAGACGATCTCTGGGGCCAACGTCCTGACTTTC. The whole variable domain, remainder taken from reference TRBV5-1 and TRBJ2-6, is KAGVTQTPRYLIKTRGQQVTLSCSPISGHRSVSWYQQTPGQGLQFLFEYFSETQRNKGNFPGRFSGRQFSNSRSEMNVSTLELGDSALYLCASSTPGQTISGANVLTFGAGSRLTVL.

This clonotype was picked up a small number of times. The genes are TRBV24-1 and TRBJ2-2, with TRBD1 matching over 10 bases. Germline trimming cut 4 bases from V and 5 bases from J; bases unmatched to any gene: 9. This CDR3 comprises 17 residues. Looked up from germline, CDR1 is KGHDR and CDR2 is SFDVKD. This chain's CDR3 is CATSELGQGRGTGELFF. CDR3 coding DNA: TGTGCCACCAGTGAATTGGGACAGGGGAGAGGGACCGGGGAGCTGTTTTTT.

The rearrangement joins TRBV7-2 to TRBJ2-1, with TRBD2 matching over 10 bases. V lost 4 bases to trimming and J lost 1 base; unmatched junction nucleotides: 16. Germline CDR1 SGHTA, CDR2 FQGNSA. CDR3 length equals 20 residues. The CDR3 here is CASSSRSPSGRQRSYNEQFF. CDR3 DNA sequence: TGTGCCAGCAGCTCTAGGTCCCCTAGCGGGAGACAAAGGTCCTACAATGAGCAGTTCTTC.

This clonotype showed up just a few times. The chain recombines TRBV7-9 with TRBJ2-3; 14 bases are a match to TRBD2. Germline CDR1 is SEHNR and CDR2 is FQNEAQ (reference sequence). This CDR3 contains 18 residues. V shed 2 bases and J 2 bases; nucleotides not matched to a gene: 6. The CDR3 DNA follows: TGTGCCAGCAGCTTAACGGGACTAGCGGGAGTGAACACAGATACGCAGTATTTT. It codes for CASSLTGLAGVNTDTQYF.

The chain couples TRBV10-3 to TRBJ2-5; TRBD2 might be the D (5 bases). The V gene's germline CDR1 is ENHRY and CDR2 SYGVKD. Trimming stripped 8 bases from V and 5 bases from J, with 12 bases between. The CDR3 spans 12 residues. The chain's CDR3 is CAISPRAETQYF. The CDR3 nucleotides are TGTGCCATCTCGCCGAGGGCGGAGACCCAGTACTTC.